This T cell receptor beta chain came from a study of T cells in Graves' hyperthyroidism and ophthalmopathy. Study-level results: Ophthalmopathy, as predicted by the model, came a median roughly 6.5 months after the prediction. By a 13 V-J model, ophthalmopathy was set apart from stable hyperthyroidism. Among thyroid clonotypes expanded above 0.001, most also appeared in blood.

Germline values: CDR1 SGHDN, CDR2 FVKESK. This CDR3 comprises 15 residues. The V and J ends lost 2 bases and 9 bases respectively, with 14 bases between them. In regard to this clonotype: Its cognate antigen is unknown. Here the CDR3 omits its conserved ending phenylalanine or tryptophan, so a read error is the likely source.

Authors of the study amplified TCR beta CDR3 regions from RNA transcripts. With the HTBI primer set, the TCR CDR3 went through a first round of RT-PCR. One entry per CDR3 protein results from TCRdb running MiXCR on the multiplex PCR reads. Of 500,000 to 600,000 distinct CDR3 sequences in the sample, 46% were seen once. This rearrangement joins TRBV14 to TRBJ1-6, with D possibly matching TRBD1 (5 bases). Source material: peripheral blood or thyroid tissue (not recorded which). The receptor was derived from an adult woman with Graves' disease, either hyperthyroidism or ophthalmopathy (not recorded which). The CDR3 DNA sequence: TGTGCCAGCAGCCAACGTTGCAGGGTCCGTTCACCCCTCCACCTT. This encodes CASSQRCRVRSPLHL.